This T cell receptor beta chain stems from a study of PD-L1 blockade in urothelial cancer. This table comes from immunoSEQ multiplex PCR, and its TCRdb copy is limited to in-frame clones, with some not included. The sample carries some 54,000 clones, 84% recorded once. Trimming took off 7 bases at V and 4 bases at J, with 17 bases between the two ends. This CDR3 is 14 amino acids long. The germline gives CDR1 LNHDA, CDR2 SQIVND (reference sequence). This sequence joins TRBV19 and TRBJ2-7; tentatively, D is TRBD1 (6 bases). The sequence derives from a man aged 35-49 years with urothelial cancer. The starting material was PBMCs, obtained around atezolizumab (anti-PD-L1) treatment. CDR3: CASTPGTLSYEQYF. The CDR3 nucleotides are TGTGCCAGTACCCCCGGGACACTATCATACGAGCAGTACTTC.